This is a list of T cell receptor beta chains from one sample in a study of quantifying T cell responses using KT2 cells. MiXCR was run by TCRdb on the UMI-ligation and nested PCR reads, yielding one entry per CDR3 protein. Among roughly 38,000 distinct CDR3 sequences listed, over 15% were seen once. The sequenced sample was PBMCs spiked with cells of the T cell clone KT2. Every receptor here comes from a human donor. Both conserved end residues are part of each CDR3. D genes are given only for firm matches. Size is omitted from some rows. Given values are once, few, many or a class for expanded clones.

j_call v_call clone_size d_call cdr3_aa cdr3_nt
TRBJ2-5 TRBV6-6 few TRBD1 CASTKAGTGKETQYF TGTGCCAGCACCAAGGCCGGGACAGGGAAAGAGACCCAGTACTTC
TRBJ2-3 TRBV29-1 many . CSLRPGSSTDTQYF TGCAGCCTAAGACCGGGATCAAGCACAGATACGCAGTATTTT
TRBJ2-1 TRBV6-5 . . CASSYSITSRLLRPNEQFF TGTGCCAGCAGTTACTCGATCACGTCCCGGCTTCTCCGCCCCAATGAGCAGTTCTTC
TRBJ1-5 TRBV6-1 . TRBD1 CASSEETGGYHSNQPQHF TGTGCCAGCAGTGAGGAGACAGGGGGCTACCATAGCAATCAGCCCCAGCATTTT
TRBJ2-5 TRBV2 . . CASSEIGTQETQYF TGTGCCAGCAGTGAAATAGGTACCCAAGAGACCCAGTACTTC
TRBJ1-5 TRBV7-2 few . CASSLGPTNYQPQHF TGTGCCAGCAGCCTGGGACCGACCAACTATCAGCCCCAGCATTTT
TRBJ2-3 TRBV29-1 . . CSLEGGVGSTDTQYF TGCAGCTTGGAGGGCGGGGTGGGAAGCACAGATACGCAGTATTTT
TRBJ2-7 TRBV12-3/TRBV12-4 . . CASTFQGGGPYEQYF TGTGCCAGCACCTTCCAGGGCGGGGGCCCCTACGAGCAGTACTTC
TRBJ2-3 TRBV3-1 . TRBD2 CASSDLTAGGTDTQYF TGTGCCAGCAGCGACCTGACAGCGGGGGGAACAGATACGCAGTATTTT
TRBJ2-2 TRBV7-3 many . CASRLGGEGTGELFF TGTGCCAGCAGACTTGGCGGAGAGGGGACCGGGGAGCTGTTTTTT
TRBJ2-1 TRBV2 . . CASSEAGRGPYNEQFF TGTGCCAGCAGTGAAGCGGGGAGGGGGCCGTACAATGAGCAGTTCTTC
TRBJ2-1 TRBV19 . TRBD2 CASSIRAGGRYEQFF TGTGCCAGTAGTATTCGAGCGGGGGGGCGGTATGAGCAGTTCTTC
TRBJ1-5 TRBV2 few . CASSVRQGNQPQHF TGTGCCAGCAGTGTCCGACAAGGCAATCAGCCCCAGCATTTT
TRBJ2-7 TRBV20-1 many . CSARKGGGTYEQYF TGCAGTGCTAGAAAGGGCGGAGGCACCTACGAGCAGTACTTC
TRBJ2-2 TRBV19 many . CASSIKANTGELFF TGTGCCAGTAGTATTAAGGCGAACACCGGGGAGCTGTTTTTT
TRBJ1-1 TRBV7-9 few . CASKERLSTEAFF TGTGCCAGCAAAGAGAGGCTGAGCACTGAAGCTTTCTTT
TRBJ2-7 TRBV7-6 . . CASSMGQPYEQYF TGTGCCAGCAGCATGGGACAACCTTACGAGCAGTACTTC
TRBJ2-3 TRBV25-1 few . CASSEYGAPGATQYF TGTGCCAGCAGTGAATATGGAGCGCCCGGAGCGACGCAGTATTTT
TRBJ2-3 TRBV12-3/TRBV12-4 few . CASSLSWTARDTQYF TGTGCCAGCAGTCTGTCCTGGACTGCCCGGGATACGCAGTATTTT
TRBJ2-1 TRBV29-1 few TRBD2 CSVGTSGRAIFF TGCAGCGTCGGAACTAGCGGGAGGGCCATTTTCTTC
TRBJ2-1 TRBV12-3/TRBV12-4 many TRBD2 CASSARLAGLLYEQFF TGTGCCAGCAGTGCCAGACTAGCGGGGTTATTGTATGAGCAGTTCTTC
TRBJ1-5 TRBV29-1 few TRBD1 CSVDPRNRDRGRQPQHF TGCAGCGTTGATCCTCGTAACCGGGACAGGGGGAGGCAGCCCCAGCATTTT
TRBJ1-2 TRBV9 few TRBD1 CASGRTGARYGYTF TGTGCCAGCGGAAGGACAGGGGCGCGCTATGGCTACACCTTC
TRBJ1-3 TRBV19 few . CASSIPVYSGNTIYF TGTGCCAGTAGTATTCCGGTTTACTCTGGAAACACCATATATTTT
TRBJ2-3 TRBV11-2 many . CASSLVVGSTDTQYF TGTGCCAGCAGCTTAGTTGTCGGTAGCACAGATACGCAGTATTTT
TRBJ1-5 TRBV12-3/TRBV12-4 few . CASSYSPGQPQHF TGTGCCAGCAGCTACTCTCCGGGTCAGCCCCAGCATTTT
TRBJ2-3 TRBV7-9 few TRBD2 CASSTQTSGRADTQYF TGTGCCAGCAGCACCCAGACTAGCGGGAGAGCAGATACGCAGTATTTT
TRBJ1-5 TRBV20-1 few TRBD1 CSAKTGEAQPQHF TGCAGTGCTAAAACAGGGGAGGCTCAGCCCCAGCATTTT
TRBJ2-2 TRBV5-1 . . CASSLGVRTNTGELFF TGCGCCAGCAGCTTGGGCGTCAGAACGAACACCGGGGAGCTGTTTTTT
TRBJ2-3 TRBV18 . TRBD2 CASSPAAGGLSSTDTQYF TGTGCCAGCTCACCGGCCGCGGGGGGCCTCTCTAGCACAGATACGCAGTATTTT
TRBJ2-5 TRBV2 . . CAAIGEFQETQYF TGTGCCGCTATTGGGGAATTCCAAGAGACCCAGTACTTC
TRBJ1-1 TRBV4-1 . . CASSQATVNTEAFF TGCGCCAGCAGCCAAGCCACAGTGAACACTGAAGCTTTCTTT
TRBJ1-5 TRBV6-5 . TRBD1 CASSYQKGANQPQHF TGTGCCAGCAGTTACCAAAAGGGGGCAAATCAGCCCCAGCATTTT
TRBJ1-1 TRBV4-1 . . CASSQDRRQYLNTEAFF TGCGCCAGCAGCCAAGATCGGAGGCAATACCTGAACACTGAAGCTTTCTTT
TRBJ2-4 TRBV20-1 few TRBD2 CSARVAGGLQYF TGCAGTGCTAGGGTAGCGGGGGGGCTTCAGTACTTC
TRBJ1-6 TRBV27 . . CASSAGANSPLHF TGTGCCAGCAGTGCCGGGGCCAATTCACCCCTCCACTTT
TRBJ1-3 TRBV15 few . CATSNGPVIYF TGTGCCACCAGCAACGGTCCAGTCATATATTTT
TRBJ1-4 TRBV20-1 . TRBD1 CSATTGGNEKLFF TGCAGTGCTACGACAGGGGGTAATGAAAAACTGTTTTTT
TRBJ2-2 TRBV6-4 many . CASSEGQNTGELFF TGTGCCAGCAGTGAGGGACAAAACACCGGGGAGCTGTTTTTT
TRBJ1-2 TRBV7-2 . TRBD1 CASSFRTGNYGYTF TGTGCCAGCAGCTTCCGGACAGGAAACTATGGCTACACCTTC
TRBJ2-2 TRBV4-2 . TRBD2 CASSQAWGGDTGELFF TGTGCCAGCAGCCAAGCGTGGGGGGGGGACACCGGGGAGCTGTTTTTT
TRBJ1-2 TRBV6-1 . . CASNPGGEYGYTF TGTGCCAGCAACCCCGGGGGGGAATATGGCTACACCTTC
TRBJ1-4 TRBV18 few TRBD1 CASSPRSPGQGNEKLFF TGTGCCAGCTCACCACGATCTCCAGGACAGGGTAATGAAAAACTGTTTTTT
TRBJ1-4 TRBV7-9 few . CASSPRYGSKEKLFF TGTGCCAGCAGCCCCCGGTACGGGTCGAAGGAAAAACTGTTTTTT
TRBJ2-1 TRBV11-3 few . CASSLESGGRQFF TGTGCCAGCAGCTTAGAGAGTGGGGGGAGGCAGTTCTTC
TRBJ2-2 TRBV18 few . CASSPIEFLNTGELFF TGTGCCAGCTCACCGATCGAATTCCTGAACACCGGGGAGCTGTTTTTT
TRBJ2-3 TRBV7-3 . TRBD2 CASSVAGQSTDTQYF TGTGCCAGCAGCGTAGCGGGACAAAGCACAGATACGCAGTATTTT
TRBJ2-3 TRBV30 many TRBD1 CAWDRGTDTQYF TGTGCCTGGGACAGGGGGACAGATACGCAGTATTTT
TRBJ1-2 TRBV5-6 . . CASSLETSLFITF TGTGCCAGCAGCTTGGAAACCTCTTTGTTTATCACCTTC